One and the same sample provided the 10 T cell receptor beta chains below, sequenced in a study of control samples from healthy donors and cancer patients. Libraries were prepared by immunoSEQ multiplex PCR; TCRdb keeps only in-frame clonotypes and omits some of them. Of approximately 180,000 clones listed, roughly 94% are singletons. Sequencing was carried out using blood. These receptors all come from a woman aged 18-29 years in good health.

The J gene is TRBJ1-2, the V gene TRBV6-6; a weak D match, TRBD1 (5 bases). The CDR3 loop spans 16 amino acids. V was clipped by 2 bases and J by 11 bases, with 24 bases between them. Germline V lookup: CDR1 MNHNY, CDR2 SVGAGI (reference sequence). The CDR3 spells CASSYTRRRQGGDYTF. The CDR3 coding sequence is TGTGCCAGCAGTTACACCCGCCGAAGGCAGGGAGGGGATTACACCTTC.

The chain employs TRBV27 and TRBJ2-7, with 7 nucleotides matching TRBD1. V lost 6 bases to trimming and J lost 4 bases; unmatched junction nucleotides: 12. The CDR3 sequence is 15 residues long. CDR1 and CDR2 from the germline V gene are MNHEY and SMNVEV (reference sequence). The CDR3 region is CASSRYPGQFYEQYF. CDR3 in DNA: TGTGCCAGCAGCCGATATCCGGGACAGTTTTACGAGCAGTACTTC.

The chain couples TRBV7-3 to TRBJ2-1; 7 nucleotides match TRBD2. The CDR3 contains 15 residues. The V gene end was trimmed by 4 bases and the J gene end by 3 bases; junction bases not matched to a gene: 6. Germline CDR1 and CDR2: SGHTA and FQGTGA. The CDR3 nucleotides are TGTGCCAGCAGCTCGGGACTAACCCTCTACAATGAGCAGTTCTTC. Protein: CASSSGLTLYNEQFF.

The chain's CDR3 is CASSSRGESSANEQYF. The CDR3 DNA is TGTGCCAGCAGTTCCCGGGGCGAGTCTAGCGCCAACGAGCAGTACTTC. The gene calls are TRBV6-2 or TRBV6-3 and TRBJ2-7, with D possibly TRBD2 on 6 matching bases. The V gene's germline CDR1 is MNHEY and CDR2 SVGEGT. V was trimmed by 4 bases and J by 5 bases, leaving 21 bases between them. CDR3 length equals 16 residues.

V and J are TRBV2 and TRBJ1-4, with no clear D. V was cut by 6 bases and J by 6 bases, with 5 bases left in between. This CDR3 has 11 amino acids. CDR1 and CDR2 from the germline V gene are SNHLY and FYNNEI. CDR3 in DNA: TGTGCCAGCAGCCTGGATGAAAAACTGTTTTTT. It specifies CASSLDEKLFF.

The chain links TRBV3-1 (or the pseudogene TRBV3-2) to TRBJ2-7; 12 bases fit TRBD1. CDR1 and CDR2 (germline): LGHDT, YNNKEL (reference sequence). J lost 5 bases, V lost 5 bases, and 4 bases had no gene match. This CDR3 region has 14 residues. This CDR3 is CASSVGTGGNEQYF. The CDR3, as DNA: TGTGCCAGCAGCGTTGGGACAGGGGGCAACGAGCAGTACTTC.

The chain is built from TRBV4-1 and TRBJ2-5, with 13 bases aligning to TRBD2. Germline values: CDR1 MGHRA, CDR2 YSYEKL. CDR3 size: 16 residues. The J segment lost 4 bases and the V segment lost 2 bases, leaving 4 bases of the junction unmatched. CDR3 protein: CASSQLGLAGTETQYF. For the CDR3, the DNA is TGCGCCAGCAGCCAACTGGGACTAGCGGGAACAGAGACCCAGTACTTC.

V and J are TRBV14 and TRBJ2-3, with D possibly called TRBD1 or TRBD2 (6 bases each). Trimming removed 1 base from V and 4 bases from J, with 12 bases in between. In germline, CDR1 is SGHDN, CDR2 FVKESK. CDR3 length: 15 amino acids. The CDR3 coding sequence is TGTGCCAGCAGCCAAGTCCCGGGGGCGTCAGATACGCAGTATTTT. It encodes CASSQVPGASDTQYF. Looking up the rest from reference TRBV14 and TRBJ2-3 gives the full variable domain: EAGVTQFPSHSVIEKGQTVTLRCDPISGHDNLYWYRRVMGKEIKFLLHFVKESKQDESGMPNNRFLAERTGGTYSTLKVQPAELEDSGVYFCASSQVPGASDTQYFGPGTRLTVL.

With respect to this clone: Within the sample, other DNA sequences also encode this same CDR3. This chain links TRBV5-1 with TRBJ2-7; D not certain. The germline V and J ends were trimmed by 3 bases and 3 bases, with 10 bases remaining between them. The CDR3 is 13 residues long. CDR1 and CDR2 from the germline V gene are SGHRS and YFSETQ. CDR3 nucleotides: TGCGCCAGCAGCTCCGGACCGAGCTACGAGCAGTACTTC. Its protein is CASSSGPSYEQYF.

This chain uses TRBV5-1 with TRBJ2-7; the D gene is possibly TRBD1 (6 bases). V lost 0 bases, J lost 0 bases, and 13 bases lay in between. CDR1 is SGHRS and CDR2 is YFSETQ in the germline V gene. CDR3 length: 16 amino acids. The CDR3 bases are TGCGCCAGCAGCTTGGCCCGGACAGAAAACTCCTACGAGCAGTACTTC. Its translation is CASSLARTENSYEQYF.